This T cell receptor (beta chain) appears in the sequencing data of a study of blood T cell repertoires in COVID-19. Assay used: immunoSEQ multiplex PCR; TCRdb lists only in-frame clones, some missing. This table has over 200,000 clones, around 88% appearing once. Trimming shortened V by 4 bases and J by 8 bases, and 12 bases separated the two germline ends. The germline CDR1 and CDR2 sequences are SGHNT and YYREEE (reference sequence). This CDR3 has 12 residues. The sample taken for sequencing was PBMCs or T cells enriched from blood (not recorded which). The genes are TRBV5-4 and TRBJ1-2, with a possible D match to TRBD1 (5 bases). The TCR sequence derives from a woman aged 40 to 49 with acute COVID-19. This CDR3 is CASSLRVGGYTF. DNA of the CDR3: TGTGCCAGCAGCCTCAGGGTGGGGGGCTACACCTTC.